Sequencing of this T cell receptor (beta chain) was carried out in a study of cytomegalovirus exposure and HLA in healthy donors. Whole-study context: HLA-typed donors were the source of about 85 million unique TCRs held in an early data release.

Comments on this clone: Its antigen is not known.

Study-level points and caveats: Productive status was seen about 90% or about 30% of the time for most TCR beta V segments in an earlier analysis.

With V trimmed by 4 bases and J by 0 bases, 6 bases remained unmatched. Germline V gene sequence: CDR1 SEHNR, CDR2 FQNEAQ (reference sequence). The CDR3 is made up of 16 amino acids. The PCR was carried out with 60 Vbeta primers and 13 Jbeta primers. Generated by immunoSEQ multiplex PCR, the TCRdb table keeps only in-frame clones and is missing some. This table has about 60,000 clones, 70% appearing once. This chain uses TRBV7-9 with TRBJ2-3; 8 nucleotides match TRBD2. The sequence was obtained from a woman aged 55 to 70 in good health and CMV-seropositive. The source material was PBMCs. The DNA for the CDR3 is TGTGCCAGCAGCTCAGTAGCGGGGTGTAGCACAGATACGCAGTATTTT. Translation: CASSSVAGCSTDTQYF. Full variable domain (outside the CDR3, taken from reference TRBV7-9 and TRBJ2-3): DTGVSQNPRHKITKRGQNVTFRCDPISEHNRLYWYRQTLGQGPEFLTYFQNEAQLEKSRLLSDRFSAERPKGSFSTLEIQRTEQGDSAMYLCASSSVAGCSTDTQYFGPGTRLTVL.